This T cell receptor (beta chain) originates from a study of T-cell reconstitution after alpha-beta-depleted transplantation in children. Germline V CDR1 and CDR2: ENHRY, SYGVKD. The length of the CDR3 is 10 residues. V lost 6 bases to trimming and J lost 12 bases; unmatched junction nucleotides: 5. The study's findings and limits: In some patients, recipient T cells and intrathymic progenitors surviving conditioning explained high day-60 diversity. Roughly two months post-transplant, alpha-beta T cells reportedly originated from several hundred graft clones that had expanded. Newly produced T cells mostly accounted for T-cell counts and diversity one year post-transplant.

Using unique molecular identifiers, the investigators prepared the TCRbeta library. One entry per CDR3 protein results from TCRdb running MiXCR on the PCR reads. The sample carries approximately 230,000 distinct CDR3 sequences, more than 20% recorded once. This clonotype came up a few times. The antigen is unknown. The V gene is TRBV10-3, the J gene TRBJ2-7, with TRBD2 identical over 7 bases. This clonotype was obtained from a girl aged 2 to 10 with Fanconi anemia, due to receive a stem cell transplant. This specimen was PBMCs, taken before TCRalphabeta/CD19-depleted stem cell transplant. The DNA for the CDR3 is TGTGCCATCAGGGCGGGGGACTGGTACTTC. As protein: CAIRAGDWYF.